The clone carrying this T cell receptor (beta chain) was recorded at least ten times. As yet, its antigen is unknown. With iRepertoire HTBI primers and Arm-PCR of CDR3 regions, TCR beta libraries were built. One entry per CDR3 protein results from TCRdb running MiXCR on the multiplex PCR reads. The sample yields a few hundred thousand distinct CDR3 sequences, 20% to 25% seen once. These data originate in a study of regulatory T cells in long-lasting Graves disease. The sample's time point: newly diagnosed GD, antithyroid drugs for less than 3 months. With RNA extracted from PBMCs as input, the TCR library was made. From each patient, around 8.9 milliliters of peripheral blood was drawn and collected into an EDTA anticoagulant tube. Study-wide findings and caveats: Thyroid tissue was not studied; only peripheral blood was. TRBV28, TRBJ1-2 and TRBJ2-5 were favored in persistent disease.

The length of the CDR3 is 16 residues. Unmatched junction bases numbered 16, after V lost 5 bases and J lost 7 bases. The genes are TRBV12-3 or TRBV12-4 and TRBJ2-7, with 8 bases identical to TRBD2. This specimen was peripheral blood mononuclear cells (PBMCs), taken at new diagnosis, from a patient treated with antithyroid drugs. The sequence was collected from a female donor with Graves disease. CDR3 sequence (DNA): TGTGCCAGCAGTCGCCGGGGGGTAGCGGGACGCCGGGAGCAGTACTTC. Translating gives CASSRRGVAGRREQYF.